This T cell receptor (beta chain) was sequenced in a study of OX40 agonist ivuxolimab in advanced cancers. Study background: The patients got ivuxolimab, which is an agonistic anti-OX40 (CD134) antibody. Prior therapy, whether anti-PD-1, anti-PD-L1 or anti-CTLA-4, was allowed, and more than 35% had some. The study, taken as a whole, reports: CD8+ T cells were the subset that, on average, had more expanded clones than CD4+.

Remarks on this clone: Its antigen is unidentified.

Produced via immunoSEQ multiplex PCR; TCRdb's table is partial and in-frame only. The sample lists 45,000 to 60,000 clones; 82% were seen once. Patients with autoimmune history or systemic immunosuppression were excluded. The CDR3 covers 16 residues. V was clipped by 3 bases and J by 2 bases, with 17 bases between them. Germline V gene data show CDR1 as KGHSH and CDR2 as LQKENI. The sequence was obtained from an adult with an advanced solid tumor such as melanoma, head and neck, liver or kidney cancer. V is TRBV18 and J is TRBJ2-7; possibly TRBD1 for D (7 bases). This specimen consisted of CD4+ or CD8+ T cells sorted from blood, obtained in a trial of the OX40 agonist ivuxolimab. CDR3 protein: CASSPVIQGRTYEQYF. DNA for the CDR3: TGTGCCAGCTCACCGGTAATACAGGGGAGGACCTACGAGCAGTACTTC.